What follows are 23 T cell receptor beta chains derived from one specimen sequenced in a study of blood T cell repertoires in COVID-19. Libraries were prepared by immunoSEQ multiplex PCR; TCRdb keeps only in-frame clonotypes and omits some of them. The repertoire holds about 360,000 clones, 80% to 90% seen once, with 7.1% in the top ten. The material sequenced was peripheral blood. The receptors here all came from a woman aged 55-69 years with COVID-19, enrolled during active disease.

This rearrangement joins TRBV7-6 to TRBJ1-1; TRBD1 agrees at 12 bases. CDR1 and CDR2 (germline): SGHVS, FNYEAQ. Trimming took 4 bases from V and 5 from J; bases not matched to a gene: 11. This CDR3 spans 17 amino acids. The CDR3 loop is CASSSSRDRGRGTEAFF. The CDR3 DNA reads as TGTGCCAGCAGCTCATCCCGGGACAGGGGGCGCGGTACTGAAGCTTTCTTT.

This clone was counted between two and nine times. The rearrangement uses TRBV6-5 and TRBJ1-5; 11 nucleotides match TRBD1. CDR1 is MNHEY, CDR2 SVGAGI, per germline. Trimming at V came to 7 bases and at J to 7 bases, leaving 6 bases not matched to a gene. The length of the CDR3 is 14 residues. CDR3 protein: CASKAGTGGQPQHF. CDR3 coding DNA: TGTGCCAGCAAGGCCGGGACAGGGGGGCAGCCCCAGCATTTT.

This sequence joins TRBV28 and TRBJ2-4; 7 nucleotides agree with TRBD2. The CDR3 consists of 19 residues. V gave up 4 bases and J gave up 0 bases; unmatched junction bases: 15. Germline CDR1 reads MDHEN; CDR2 reads SYDVKM. This CDR3 reads CASSYPGLPKPLAKNIQYF. The DNA of the CDR3 is TGTGCCAGCAGTTACCCGGGACTACCAAAACCCCTAGCCAAAAACATTCAGTACTTC.

The rearrangement links TRBV6-5 to TRBJ2-7; 7 bases fit TRBD2. The CDR3 covers 14 residues. Looked up from germline, CDR1 is MNHEY and CDR2 is SVGAGI. J lost 6 bases, V lost 6 bases, and 11 bases had no gene match. The CDR3 nucleotides are TGTGCCAGCAGGCCGGGACTACTCGCCCCCGAGCAGTACTTC. Encoded protein: CASRPGLLAPEQYF.

The chain combines TRBV6-5 with TRBJ2-1; D is undetermined. Trimming cost V 7 bases and J 10 bases, with 14 bases left between them. Germline V CDR1 and CDR2: MNHEY, SVGAGI. There are 12 residues in the CDR3. The CDR3 spells CASMAAYWEQFF. The CDR3 DNA reads as TGTGCCAGCATGGCGGCCTATTGGGAGCAGTTCTTC.

The rearrangement joins TRBV3-1 (or the pseudogene TRBV3-2) to TRBJ2-7, with 9 bases fitting TRBD1. Germline CDR1 LGHDT, CDR2 YNNKEL (reference sequence). J lost 4 bases, V lost 4 bases, and 8 bases had no gene match. This CDR3 region has 15 residues. The DNA for the CDR3 is TGTGCCAGCAGCCGGCCCGGGACAGGGCGGTACGAGCAGTACTTC. As protein: CASSRPGTGRYEQYF.

The gene calls are TRBV4-3 and TRBJ2-7, with 7 bases identical to TRBD1. Germline V gene lookup returns CDR1 LGHNA and CDR2 YSLEER. The CDR3 covers 15 residues. Trimming took 3 bases from V and 5 from J; bases not matched to a gene: 10. CDR3: CASSQRGQVDHEQYF. The CDR3, as DNA: TGCGCCAGCAGCCAGCGCGGACAGGTTGACCACGAGCAGTACTTC.

The chain links TRBV4-2 to TRBJ2-1; weak D call: TRBD2 (6 bases). CDR3 length: 17 residues. V shed 1 base and J shed 1 base, with 14 bases lying between them. Looked up from germline, CDR1 is LGHNA and CDR2 is YNFKEQ. DNA for the CDR3: TGTGCCAGCAGCCAAGTTGAAACCGGGGGATCCTACAATGAGCAGTTCTTC. Protein product: CASSQVETGGSYNEQFF.

The V call is TRBV6-5, the J call TRBJ2-7; D gene uncertain. Germline V gives CDR1 MNHEY, CDR2 SVGAGI. V was pared by 2 bases and J by 3 bases, with 11 bases between. The length of the CDR3 is 14 residues. CDR3 in amino acids: CASSYARSFYEQYF. For the CDR3, the DNA is TGTGCCAGCAGTTACGCCCGTAGTTTCTACGAGCAGTACTTC.

The chain is built from TRBV7-9 and TRBJ2-7; possibly TRBD2 for D (6 bases). Germline V gives CDR1 SEHNR, CDR2 FQNEAQ (reference sequence). V gave up 5 bases and J gave up 5 bases, with 16 bases separating them. The CDR3 loop spans 14 amino acids. The CDR3 DNA follows: TGTGCCAGCAGCCGGGGGTTCAGGATCAACGAGCAGTACTTC. Encoded protein: CASSRGFRINEQYF.

The chain joins TRBV11-2 to TRBJ2-7; no definite D call. V gave up 2 bases and J gave up 1 base, with 6 bases separating them. The CDR3 extends over 13 amino acids. Germline lookup yields CDR1 SGHAT and CDR2 FQNNGV. In nucleotides, the CDR3 is TGTGCCAGCAGCTTACCAGGATCCTACGAGCAGTACTTC. Amino acid sequence: CASSLPGSYEQYF.

The chain couples TRBV3-1 (or the pseudogene TRBV3-2) to TRBJ1-2; D perhaps matches TRBD1 (6 bases). The CDR3 is 15 amino acids. The germline CDR1 and CDR2 sequences are LGHDT and YNNKEL (reference sequence). V lost 1 base and J lost 5, with 14 bases in between. CDR3 coding DNA: TGTGCCAGCAGCCAAGCCCCGGACAGACCTTATGGCTACACCTTC. It is translated as CASSQAPDRPYGYTF.

The rearrangement uses TRBV19 and TRBJ1-2; D is ambiguous. CDR1 is LNHDA, CDR2 SQIVND, per germline (reference sequence). Trimming stripped 2 bases from V and 5 bases from J, with 24 bases between. The CDR3 has 18 residues. Here the CDR3 DNA reads TGTGCCAGTAGTATATCGCCCGGGTCAGACCTAAGGCCTTATGGCTACACCTTC. Protein sequence: CASSISPGSDLRPYGYTF.

This chain joins TRBV18 and TRBJ2-6; 11 bases align to TRBD1. V lost 5 bases, J lost 0 bases, and 0 bases stayed unmatched. The CDR3 runs to 16 residues. Germline V gene sequence: CDR1 KGHSH, CDR2 LQKENI. CDR3 nucleotide sequence: TGTGCCAGCTCAGGGACAGGGGGCTCTGGGGCCAACGTCCTGACTTTC. Encoded protein: CASSGTGGSGANVLTF.

The CDR3 here is CATPSSHQETQYF. Written as DNA, the CDR3 is TGTGCCACCCCTAGTAGCCACCAAGAGACCCAGTACTTC. This chain connects TRBV19 to TRBJ2-5; no firm D call. CDR1 is LNHDA, CDR2 SQIVND, per germline (reference sequence). Trimming shortened V by 10 bases and J by 0 bases, and 12 bases separated the two germline ends. CDR3 size: 13 residues.

CDR3 protein: CASSFTSGDEQYF. The CDR3 nucleotides read TGTGCCAGCAGTTTCACTAGCGGAGACGAGCAGTACTTC. V is TRBV12-3 or TRBV12-4 and J is TRBJ2-7; TRBD2 matches at 8 bases. J was trimmed by 5 bases and V by 3 bases; bases with no gene match: 3. The CDR3 is 13 residues long.

The V gene is TRBV4-1, the J gene TRBJ2-7, with TRBD1 as a possible D gene (6 bases). The CDR3 spans 15 residues. V shed 5 bases and J shed 2 bases, with 16 bases lying between them. CDR1 is MGHRA and CDR2 is YSYEKL in the germline V gene. CDR3 loop: CASSASVQGPYEQYF. The CDR3 region has the DNA TGCGCCAGCAGCGCAAGCGTCCAGGGGCCCTACGAGCAGTACTTC.

This chain joins TRBV7-2 and TRBJ2-1; 7 bases are shared with TRBD2. Germline CDR1 is SGHTA and CDR2 is FQGNSA. V lost 6 bases and J lost 2; bases outside the gene matches: 7. There are 15 residues in the CDR3. In DNA form, the CDR3 reads TGTGCCAGCAGAATCGCTAGCGGCCCCTACAATGAGCAGTTCTTC. This sequence encodes CASRIASGPYNEQFF.

This clone was seen just once. J is TRBJ2-1 and V is TRBV9; D remains unclear. This CDR3 contains 14 residues. The V end was cut by 4 bases, the J end by 0 bases, with 8 bases between. Germline V gene lookup returns CDR1 SGDLS and CDR2 YYNGEE. CDR3 loop: CASSPPSSYNEQFF. The CDR3 DNA follows: TGTGCCAGCAGCCCGCCGAGCTCCTACAATGAGCAGTTCTTC. Together with reference TRBV9 and TRBJ2-1, the CDR3 gives the full variable domain: DSGVTQTPKHLITATGQRVTLRCSPRSGDLSVYWYQQSLDQGLQFLIQYYNGEERAKGNILERFSAQQFPDLHSELNLSSLELGDSALYFCASSPPSSYNEQFFGPGTRLTVL.

This chain links TRBV28 with TRBJ1-6; tentative D call: TRBD1 (6 bases). Germline V gene data show CDR1 as MDHEN and CDR2 as SYDVKM. The CDR3 extends over 14 amino acids. V lost 6 bases and J lost 7, with 13 bases in between. CDR3 in amino acids: CASRSGTRNSPLHF. The CDR3 bases are TGTGCCAGCAGGTCCGGGACAAGGAATTCACCCCTCCACTTT.

The chain is built from TRBV19 and TRBJ1-1, with TRBD1 identical over 11 bases. Germline V gene lookup returns CDR1 LNHDA and CDR2 SQIVND (reference sequence). V lost 5 bases and J lost 2; bases outside the gene matches: 4. This CDR3 is 15 amino acids long. The CDR3 spells CASSPRTGGNTEAFF. The CDR3 region has the DNA TGTGCCAGTAGTCCCCGGACAGGGGGCAACACTGAAGCTTTCTTT. Together with reference TRBV19 and TRBJ1-1, the CDR3 gives the full variable domain: DGGITQSPKYLFRKEGQNVTLSCEQNLNHDAMYWYRQDPGQGLRLIYYSQIVNDFQKGDIAEGYSVSREKKESFPLTVTSAQKNPTAFYLCASSPRTGGNTEAFFGQGTRLTVV.

This rearrangement joins TRBV5-1 to TRBJ2-1; 8 bases align to TRBD1. The CDR3 spans 15 residues. Unmatched junction bases numbered 9, after V lost 3 bases and J lost 7 bases. Germline V gene sequence: CDR1 SGHRS, CDR2 YFSETQ. For the CDR3, the DNA is TGCGCCAGCAGCTCTGGACAGGGTCTTGGTAATGAGCAGTTCTTC. As protein: CASSSGQGLGNEQFF.

The chain couples TRBV4-1 to TRBJ2-5; 13 nucleotides align to TRBD2. CDR1 is MGHRA, CDR2 YSYEKL, per germline. The CDR3 runs to 16 residues. The V segment lost 3 bases and the J segment 4 bases; nucleotides outside the gene matches: 5. CDR3 bases: TGCGCCAGCAGCCAGCGGACTAGCGGGGGTGGAGAGACCCAGTACTTC. Its translation is CASSQRTSGGGETQYF.